A selection of T cell receptor beta chains follows, all from one sample in a study of cytomegalovirus exposure and HLA in healthy donors. TCRdb keeps only in-frame clones here, not all; method: immunoSEQ multiplex PCR. The data show some 150,000 clones, with roughly two thirds seen just once and approximately 2.5% held by the top ten. The sequencing input was PBMCs. The origin of the receptors is a woman aged 25 to 45 in good health and CMV-seronegative. Both conserved end residues are part of each CDR3. Each record gives: J gene, clone size, V gene, D gene, CDR3 DNA, CDR3 protein. The D gene is left open where the match is weak. Expanded clones are given a class, and other clones once, few, many or no size at all.

TRBJ1-2 - TRBV27 TRBD1 TGTGCCAGCAGACGGACAGGGGCTAACTATGGCTACACCTTC CASRRTGANYGYTF
TRBJ2-5 - TRBV14 TRBD1 TGTGCCAGCAGCCAGAACAGGGGGCGAAGCCAAGAGACCCAGTACTTC CASSQNRGRSQETQYF
TRBJ1-1 - TRBV5-1 TRBD1 TGCGCCAGCAGCTTCACAGGGGGCGCGCGGAACACTGAAGCTTTCTTT CASSFTGGARNTEAFF
TRBJ2-7 - TRBV7-6 - TGTGCCAGCAGGCCAGGGCCAGAGCCCTACGAGCAGTACTTC CASRPGPEPYEQYF
TRBJ2-3 - TRBV7-3 - TGTGCCAGCAGCTTCCCCGGACTCTCAGATACGCAGTATTTT CASSFPGLSDTQYF
TRBJ2-7 few TRBV10-1 TRBD2 TGCGCCAGCAGGTCTACTAGCGGGCTTACCTTCTCCTACGAGCAGTACTTC CASRSTSGLTFSYEQYF
TRBJ1-2 - TRBV30 - TGTGCCTGTAAGACAGGCTATGGCTACACCTTC CACKTGYGYTF
TRBJ2-5 - TRBV4-3 - TGCGCCAGCAGCCAAGATCAATACAACCAAGAGACCCAGTACTTC CASSQDQYNQETQYF
TRBJ1-4 - TRBV4-3 - TGCGCCAGCAGCCACTTCGTCACGGAGCTCGGTAATGAAAAACTGTTTTTT CASSHFVTELGNEKLFF
TRBJ1-1 - TRBV19 - TGTGCCAGTAGTGGAGGGGCGAACACTGAAGCTTTCTTT CASSGGANTEAFF
TRBJ2-1 once TRBV6-5 TRBD2 TGTGCCAGCAGTACGGGACTAGCGCATGAGCAGTTCTTC CASSTGLAHEQFF
TRBJ1-6 medium-sized TRBV4-3 TRBD1 TGCGCCAGCAGCCAAACAGGGGTGTCCTATAATTCACCCCTCCACTTT CASSQTGVSYNSPLHF
TRBJ2-5 - TRBV29-1 TRBD1 TGCAGCGTTGAATTGCCAGGGGGATTGGAGACCCAGTACTTC CSVELPGGLETQYF
TRBJ2-7 - TRBV18 - TGTGCCAGCTCCCTCGTCGAGTCCTACGAGCAGTACTTC CASSLVESYEQYF
TRBJ1-1 few TRBV29-1 TRBD1 TGCAGCGTTGAGGGACAGATGAACACTGAAGCTTTCTTT CSVEGQMNTEAFF
TRBJ2-5 - TRBV10-3 TRBD2 TGTGCCATCAGAGCCGGGACTAGCGGGAACGGGGGCGAGACCCAGTACTTC CAIRAGTSGNGGETQYF
TRBJ1-3 - TRBV29-1 TRBD1 TGCAGCGTTGACCTTTCCGGGACAGACTCTGGAAACACCATATATTTT CSVDLSGTDSGNTIYF
TRBJ1-5 once TRBV4-3 - TGCGCCAGCAGCCAAGATGCGGGTGGTAGAAGCAATCAGCCCCAGCATTTT CASSQDAGGRSNQPQHF
TRBJ1-3 - TRBV5-6 TRBD1 TGTGCCAGCAGCTCAGGGGGGCCGAGCTCTGGAAACACCATATATTTT CASSSGGPSSGNTIYF
TRBJ1-1 - TRBV29-1 - TGCAGCGCCCAGAACACTGAAGCTTTCTTT CSAQNTEAFF
TRBJ1-5 - TRBV6-1 - TGTGCCAGCAGTGAAGACAGGGCACAGCCCCAGCATTTT CASSEDRAQPQHF
TRBJ2-1 - TRBV4-3 - TGCGCCAGCAGCCAAGAAACTAGCTGGAATGAGCAGTTCTTC CASSQETSWNEQFF
TRBJ2-4 - TRBV28 - TGTGCCAGCAGGGACAGTAGCCGAAACATTCAGTACTTC CASRDSSRNIQYF
TRBJ1-5 - TRBV19 TRBD1 TGTGCCAGTAGTATAGATGGACAGGGCGTGCGTCAGCCCCAGCATTTT CASSIDGQGVRQPQHF
TRBJ2-1 - TRBV27 TRBD1 TGTGCCAGCAGTCCCCACGGACAGGGGGCGAATGAGCAGTTCTTC CASSPHGQGANEQFF
TRBJ2-1 few TRBV4-2 - TGTGCCAGCAGCCAGGGTGAACGGGATAACAATGAGCAGTTCTTC CASSQGERDNNEQFF
TRBJ2-2 medium-sized TRBV4-2 TRBD1 TGTGCCAGCAGCCAAGAAGGGGGCGTGAACGGGGAGCTGTTTTTT CASSQEGGVNGELFF
TRBJ1-4 - TRBV28 - TGTGCCAGCAGTCCAGCGGGGGGTGGGTCTAATGAAAAACTGTTTTTT CASSPAGGGSNEKLFF
TRBJ2-7 - TRBV5-1 - TGCGCCAGCAGCTTGGGAGTTAACGCCGTCGAGCAGTACTTC CASSLGVNAVEQYF
TRBJ1-3 - TRBV25-1 - TGTGCCAGCAGGGGAGGGGCGGGGTACACCATATATTTT CASRGGAGYTIYF
TRBJ2-1 few TRBV29-1 TRBD1 TGCAGCGTCGAACAGGGGTTTGGGAGTGAGCAGTTCTTC CSVEQGFGSEQFF
TRBJ2-3 - TRBV4-1 TRBD2 TGCGCCAGCAGCCAGGTAGCGGGACATGATACGCAGTATTTT CASSQVAGHDTQYF
TRBJ1-1 - TRBV5-6 - TGTGCCAGCAGCGTTGCCGGACTCACGAACACTGAAGCTTTCTTT CASSVAGLTNTEAFF
TRBJ2-6 - TRBV6-5 - TGTGCCAGCCGGGTAGCTCCCACCGGCGTCCTGACTTTC CASRVAPTGVLTF
TRBJ1-2 - TRBV4-3 - TGCGCCAGCAGCCAGGGACTAAACTATGGCTACACCTTC CASSQGLNYGYTF
TRBJ2-7 - TRBV7-9 - TGTGCCAGCAGCGCGACCGGGCCGGGGGAGCAGTACTTC CASSATGPGEQYF
TRBJ2-1 - TRBV28 - TGTGCCAGCAGTACGCTAGCCCTGAGCTCCTACAATGAGCAGTTCTTC CASSTLALSSYNEQFF
TRBJ1-3 - TRBV11-2 - TGTGCCAGCAGCTTAGACACAGGGTCTGGAAACACCATATATTTT CASSLDTGSGNTIYF
TRBJ1-4 - TRBV19 TRBD1 TGTGCCAGTAGTACCTCAGGGACAGCCAATGAAAAACTGTTTTTT CASSTSGTANEKLFF